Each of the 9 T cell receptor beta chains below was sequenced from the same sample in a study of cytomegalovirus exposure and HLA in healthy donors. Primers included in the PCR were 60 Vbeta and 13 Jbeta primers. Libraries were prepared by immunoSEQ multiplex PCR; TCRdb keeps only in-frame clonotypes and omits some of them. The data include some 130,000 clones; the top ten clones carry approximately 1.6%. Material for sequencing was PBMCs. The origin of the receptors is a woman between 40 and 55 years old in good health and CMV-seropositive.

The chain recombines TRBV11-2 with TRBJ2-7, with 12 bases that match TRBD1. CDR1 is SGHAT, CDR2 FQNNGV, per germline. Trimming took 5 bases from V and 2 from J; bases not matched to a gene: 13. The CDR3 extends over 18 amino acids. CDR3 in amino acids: CASSPNPPGQGAPYEQYF. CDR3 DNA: TGTGCCAGCAGCCCGAACCCTCCGGGACAGGGGGCTCCCTACGAGCAGTACTTC.

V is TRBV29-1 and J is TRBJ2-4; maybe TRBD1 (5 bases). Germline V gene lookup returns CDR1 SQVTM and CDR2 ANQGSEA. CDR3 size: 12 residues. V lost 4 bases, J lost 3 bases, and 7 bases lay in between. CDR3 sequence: CSVGGFKNIQYF. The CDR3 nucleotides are TGCAGCGTTGGGGGCTTCAAAAACATTCAGTACTTC.

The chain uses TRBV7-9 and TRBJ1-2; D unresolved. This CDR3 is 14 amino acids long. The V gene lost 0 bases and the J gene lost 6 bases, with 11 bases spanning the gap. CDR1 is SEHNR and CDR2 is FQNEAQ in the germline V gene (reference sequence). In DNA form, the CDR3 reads TGTGCCAGCAGCTTAGCTTCAACGGGGAATGGCTACACCTTC. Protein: CASSLASTGNGYTF. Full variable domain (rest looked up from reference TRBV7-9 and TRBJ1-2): DTGVSQNPRHKITKRGQNVTFRCDPISEHNRLYWYRQTLGQGPEFLTYFQNEAQLEKSRLLSDRFSAERPKGSFSTLEIQRTEQGDSAMYLCASSLASTGNGYTFGSGTRLTVV.

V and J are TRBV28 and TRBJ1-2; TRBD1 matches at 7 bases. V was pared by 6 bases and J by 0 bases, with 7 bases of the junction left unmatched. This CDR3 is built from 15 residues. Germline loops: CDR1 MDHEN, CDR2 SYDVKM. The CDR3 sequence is CASRRQGGANYGYTF. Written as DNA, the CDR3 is TGTGCCAGCAGACGACAGGGTGGAGCTAACTATGGCTACACCTTC.

This CDR3 reads CASSFTGVAGGNEQYF. The CDR3 DNA is TGTGCCAGCAGTTTTACAGGGGTAGCGGGGGGGAACGAGCAGTACTTC. This rearrangement joins TRBV28 to TRBJ2-7; 11 bases match TRBD2. V gave up 3 bases and J gave up 5 bases; unmatched junction bases: 9. The CDR3 spans 16 residues. From germline, CDR1 is MDHEN and CDR2 SYDVKM.

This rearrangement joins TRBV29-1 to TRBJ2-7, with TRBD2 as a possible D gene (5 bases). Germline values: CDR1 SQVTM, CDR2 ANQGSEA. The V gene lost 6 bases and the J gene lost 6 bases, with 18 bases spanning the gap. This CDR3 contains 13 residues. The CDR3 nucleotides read TGCAGCGTCGCTAGCCAGACGATCGGCGAGCAGTACTTC. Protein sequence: CSVASQTIGEQYF.

CDR3 DNA: TGTGCCAGTACCCCAACTCCCCAGGCCACCATATATTTT. Its protein is CASTPTPQATIYF. The J gene is TRBJ1-3, the V gene TRBV19; D gene uncertain. V lost 7 bases, J lost 9 bases, and 16 bases lay in between. This CDR3 comprises 13 residues. CDR1 is LNHDA and CDR2 is SQIVND in the germline V gene (reference sequence).

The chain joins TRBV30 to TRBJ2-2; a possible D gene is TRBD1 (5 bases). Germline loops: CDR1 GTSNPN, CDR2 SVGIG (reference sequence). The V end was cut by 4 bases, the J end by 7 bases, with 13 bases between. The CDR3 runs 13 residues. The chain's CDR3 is CAWTVQGNGELFF. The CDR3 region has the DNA TGTGCCTGGACCGTCCAGGGAAACGGGGAGCTGTTTTTT.

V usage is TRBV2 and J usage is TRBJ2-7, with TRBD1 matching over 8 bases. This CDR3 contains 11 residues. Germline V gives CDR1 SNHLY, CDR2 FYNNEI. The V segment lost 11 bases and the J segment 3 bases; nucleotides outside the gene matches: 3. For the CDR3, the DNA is TGTGCCGGACAGGGTGGCTACGAGCAGTACTTC. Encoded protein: CAGQGGYEQYF.